These T cell receptor beta chains were read from a single sample in a study of OX40 agonist ivuxolimab in advanced cancers. Assay: immunoSEQ multiplex PCR; the TCRdb copy retains only in-frame clones and omits some. The profile covers 75,000 to 95,000 clones, with over 75% appearing a single time and roughly 4% taken by the ten largest. The material was CD4+ or CD8+ T cells sorted from blood, obtained in a trial of the OX40 agonist ivuxolimab. Source of these receptors: an adult with an advanced solid tumor such as melanoma, head and neck, liver or kidney cancer. CDR3s include the opening cysteine and the closing phenylalanine or tryptophan. Expanded clones get a size class; other rows say once, few or many, or leave the size out.

TRBV28	TRBJ2-5	-	CASSAPGQGGGETQYF
TRBV4-3	TRBJ2-2	-	CASSEGQEDTGELFF
TRBV19	TRBJ1-5	-	CASSTTDSYSNQPQHF
TRBV30	TRBJ2-2	-	CAGSGPNTGELFF
TRBV4-1	TRBJ2-5	-	CASSFQGEGGETQYF
TRBV7-8	TRBJ2-1	few	CASSLAEGDYKNEQFF
TRBV5-4	TRBJ1-4	-	CASSLAGDSNEKLFF
TRBV7-2	TRBJ2-5	-	CASSLEPGATQYF
TRBV5-8	TRBJ1-2	-	CASSPTGLYGYTF
TRBV10-3	TRBJ1-3	-	CAIGEGEGNTIYF
TRBV7-2	TRBJ2-5	-	CASSLAGGRETQYF
TRBV19	TRBJ2-7	-	CASSIFRGGEQYF
TRBV2	TRBJ1-1	once	CASNLEGTVNTEAFF
TRBV5-6	TRBJ2-1	-	CASSALGSGSVNEQFF
TRBV19	TRBJ2-1	-	CASSIGQGIISDNEQFF
TRBV7-2	TRBJ2-1	-	CASSLGTSGRGEQFF
TRBV11-2	TRBJ2-4	-	CASSLDAIAKNIQYF
TRBV6-5	TRBJ2-5	-	CASSSGLGAKTQYF
TRBV30	TRBJ2-1	-	CAWGGTGGYNEQFF
TRBV2	TRBJ1-4	once	CASSVMRSTNEKLFF
TRBV5-1	TRBJ1-5	-	CASARDSNQPQHF
TRBV28	TRBJ1-4	few	CATESGPRVPATNEKLFF
TRBV20-1	TRBJ2-1	-	CSAREDREQFF
TRBV5-1	TRBJ2-1	-	CASSLAGRPNEQFF
TRBV19	TRBJ2-5	-	CASSETSGQETQYF
TRBV27	TRBJ1-5	-	CASSLSLGSNQPQHF
TRBV5-1	TRBJ2-1	-	CASSLGSNLDEQFF
TRBV7-2	TRBJ2-2	-	CASSLAGDTGELFF
TRBV11-3	TRBJ2-3	-	CASRVGLLIDTQYF
TRBV5-1	TRBJ2-2	once	CASSSQPTGTTYTGELFF
TRBV28	TRBJ2-7	-	CASSPGGGQLYEQYF
TRBV10-3	TRBJ2-1	-	CAISESQVGLAGGRYNEQFF
TRBV4-3	TRBJ2-1	-	CASSQAGLAQNEQFF
TRBV10-1	TRBJ1-1	once	CASSDSGVTEAFF
TRBV7-2	TRBJ1-1	-	CASSLGTANTEAFF
TRBV28	TRBJ1-2	-	CASSFSTEGANYGYTF
TRBV11-3	TRBJ1-6	-	CASSLGQGNSPLHF
TRBV10-1	TRBJ2-1	-	CASSEADRENEQFF
TRBV5-1	TRBJ2-4	-	CASSLIQGAKNIQYF
TRBV5-1	TRBJ2-1	-	CASSPPGLVNEQFF
TRBV10-3	TRBJ1-2	-	CAISEGLDHGYTF
TRBV19	TRBJ1-1	-	CASSEPGRPNTEAFF
TRBV20-1	TRBJ1-4	-	CSAYGAEKLFF
TRBV5-1	TRBJ2-3	-	CASSPENRGIDTQYF